This TCR beta chain was identified in a study of T cell repertoires in cytomegalovirus infection. Background on the study: Public signatures in TCR beta pointed to CMV infection and matching HLA type. The study's findings and limits: The cumulative frequency of public TCR beta families distinguished individuals who carried CMV together with the relevant HLA. Clonotype analysis showed dominance of the ex vivo response by HLA-C-restricted CMV-specific TCR beta clonotypes.

This clonotype was counted many times. Its cognate antigen is unknown. TCRdb re-called the reads through MiXCR, storing one row per CDR3 protein. This sample has a few hundred thousand distinct CDR3 sequences; around 15% occur once, and the top ten carry approximately 51%. V lost 3 bases and J 2 bases, leaving 11 bases between the germline ends. The length of the CDR3 is 15 residues. From germline, CDR1 is SGHTA and CDR2 FQGNSA. The sequenced material came from CD8+ T cells from PBMCs. The J gene is TRBJ1-5, the V gene TRBV7-2, with a possible D match to TRBD1 (5 bases). The source of this sequence is a human donor in good health (CMV status not recorded). Some clones in this sample may be carry-over from other donors' samples. The CDR3: CASSFLLGGNQPQHF. The CDR3 region has the DNA TGTGCCAGCAGCTTTCTGCTAGGGGGCAATCAGCCCCAGCATTTT.